Following are 16 T cell receptor beta chains from one sample sequenced in a study of blood T cells in healthy people across ages. Together with a sample-barcoded 5' primer, a J-beta primer mix was included in a second PCR lasting about 7 to 11 cycles. TCRdb analysed the 5' RACE reads with MiXCR anew, one entry per CDR3 protein. Counted here are around 900,000 distinct CDR3 sequences, less than 35% occurring once; the ten biggest clones make up around 15%. Sequencing used blood. These receptor sequences come from a woman of 80 years or more in good health.

Remarks on this clonotype: This clone may be a read error of a much larger clone one base away. J is TRBJ2-3 and V is TRBV12-3 or TRBV12-4, with D perhaps assigned TRBD1 or TRBD2 (6 bases each). Trimming shortened V by 8 bases and J by 4 bases, and 22 bases separated the two germline ends. The CDR3 loop spans 16 amino acids. CDR3 in amino acids: CASGIRTASSADTQYF. The CDR3 nucleotides read TGTGCCAGCGGAATAAGGACAGCCTCTAGCGCAGATACGCAGTATTTT.

There are many counts of this clonotype. A read error may explain this, as a much larger clone is one base away. The gene calls are TRBV7-2 and TRBJ1-6; tentatively, D is TRBD1 (5 bases). The CDR3 runs to 13 residues. Germline CDR1 reads SGHTA; CDR2 reads FQGNSA. CDR3: CASSYQGYSPRHF. Here the CDR3 DNA reads TGTGCCAGCAGCTATCAGGGTTATTCACCCCGCCACTTT.

The chain links TRBV5-1 to TRBJ2-7; D possibly matches TRBD1 or TRBD2 (6 bases each). V lost 5 bases to trimming and J lost 2 bases, with 14 bases between them. The CDR3 extends over 14 amino acids. Germline V lookup: CDR1 SGHRS, CDR2 YFSETQ. The CDR3 region has the DNA TGCGCCAGCAGTCAACTAGGGGGGACCTACGAGCAGTACGTC. Amino acid sequence: CASSQLGGTYEQYV.

This clonotype was counted only a few times. The rearrangement links TRBV29-1 to TRBJ2-7; TRBD1 agrees at 7 bases. With V trimmed by 5 bases and J by 7 bases, 8 bases remained unmatched. The CDR3 spans 12 residues. CDR1 and CDR2 from the germline V gene are SQVTM and ANQGSEA. This CDR3 reads CSVTGEYNEQYF. CDR3 DNA sequence: TGCAGCGTTACAGGGGAGTACAATGAGCAGTACTTC.

A remark on this clonotype: The germline gene is not matched at one end of the junction; a read error may be the cause. The rearrangement uses TRBV9 and TRBJ2-7; the D is unclear. Germline V gene sequence: CDR1 SGDLS, CDR2 YYNGEE. The CDR3 is made up of 11 amino acids. In nucleotides, the CDR3 is TGTGCCAACAGCGTAGGGAATGAGCAGTACTTC. Protein sequence: CANSVGNEQYF.

Comments on this clonotype: Being one base from a much bigger clone, this may be a read error. The chain uses TRBV27 and TRBJ2-2; D might be TRBD1 or TRBD2, each matching 6 bases. CDR1 and CDR2 (germline): MNHEY, SMNVEV (reference sequence). The CDR3 has 17 residues. The CDR3 DNA sequence: TGTGCCGGCAGTCCCATACGAGGAGGGGGAAAACCCGGGGAGCTGTTTTTT. Translated, it gives CAGSPIRGGGKPGELFF.

This clonotype has a handful of counts. The V call is TRBV10-3, the J call TRBJ2-1, with 8 positions matching TRBD2. Unmatched junction bases numbered 7, after V lost 0 bases and J lost 6 bases. CDR1 ENHRY and CDR2 SYGVKD come from the germline V gene. CDR3 length: 16 residues. In DNA, the CDR3 is TGTGCCATCAGTGAGTCCGGGGGGGCATCCAGCAATGAGCAGTTCTTC. It translates to CAISESGGASSNEQFF.

Note on this clonotype: It may be a read error: a sequence one base away is much more abundant. The V call is TRBV25-1, the J call TRBJ2-1; D not resolved. V gave up 6 bases and J gave up 13 bases, with 22 bases separating them. Germline CDR1 MGHDK, CDR2 SYGVNS. The CDR3 extends over 14 amino acids. The CDR3 DNA reads TGTGCCAGCAGCGCAACAACACTCCAAGAGACCCAGTTCTTC. It translates to CASSATTLQETQFF.

This clonotype was recorded at least ten times. The chain joins TRBV4-3 to TRBJ2-4; 9 bases agree with TRBD1. Germline loops: CDR1 LGHNA, CDR2 YSLEER. The CDR3 runs 18 residues. V was pared by 1 base and J by 0 bases, with 7 bases of the junction left unmatched. The CDR3 sequence: CASSQAWDRAVAKNIQYF. CDR3 sequence (DNA): TGCGCCAGCAGCCAAGCATGGGACAGGGCTGTAGCCAAAAACATTCAGTACTTC.

This clonotype was counted a few times. The genes are TRBV18 and TRBJ1-1; the D gene is possibly TRBD1 (6 bases). The CDR3 is made up of 16 amino acids. In germline, CDR1 is KGHSH, CDR2 LQKENI. The germline V and J ends were trimmed by 3 bases and 0 bases, with 14 bases remaining between them. The CDR3 region has the DNA TGTGCCAGCTCACCGGGCCAGGGGTTAATGAACACTGAAGCTTTCTTT. This gives the protein CASSPGQGLMNTEAFF. Drawing the rest from reference TRBV18 and TRBJ1-1, the complete variable domain is NAGVMQNPRHLVRRRGQEARLRCSPMKGHSHVYWYRQLPEEGLKFMVYLQKENIIDESGMPKERFSAEFPKEGPSILRIQQVVRGDSAAYFCASSPGQGLMNTEAFFGQGTRLTVV.

As for this clonotype: An end of the junction does not agree with germline; a read error may underlie this. The chain carries TRBV5-1 and TRBJ2-3; D is possibly TRBD1 (6 bases). CDR3 length: 15 amino acids. The germline V gene encodes CDR1 SGHRS and CDR2 YFSETQ. CDR3 bases: TGCGCCGGCAGCCTGACCTACAGGGCCACAGATACGCAGTATTTT. Protein sequence: CAGSLTYRATDTQYF.

This clonotype was seen a handful of times. The chain carries TRBV30 and TRBJ1-2, with 7 bases aligning to TRBD1. The length of the CDR3 is 15 residues. V shed 4 bases and J 2 bases; nucleotides not matched to a gene: 10. The V gene's germline CDR1 is GTSNPN and CDR2 SVGIG (reference sequence). The CDR3 DNA is TGTGCCTGGAACCGTCCCGGGACAGTAAACTATGGCTACACCTTC. This sequence encodes CAWNRPGTVNYGYTF.

The CDR3, as DNA: TGTGCCAGCAGGTCGTTAGGGGGCAAGTACTATGGCTACACCTTC. Protein: CASRSLGGKYYGYTF. The rearrangement joins TRBV9 to TRBJ1-2; 7 nucleotides line up with TRBD1. The CDR3 covers 15 residues. Germline CDR1 is SGDLS and CDR2 is YYNGEE. V was pared by 5 bases and J by 3 bases, with 10 bases of the junction left unmatched.

This clonotype has only a few counts. The V gene is TRBV20-1, the J gene TRBJ1-2; D perhaps matches TRBD1 (5 bases). The CDR3 extends over 14 amino acids. Trimming shortened V by 8 bases and J by 1 base, and 17 bases separated the two germline ends. Germline values: CDR1 DFQATT, CDR2 SNEGSKA (reference sequence). CDR3 nucleotides: TGCAGTCCCTTGGCGGGGGAGGTTAACTATGGCTACACCTTC. This translates into CSPLAGEVNYGYTF.

This clonotype appeared a few times. This chain uses TRBV7-2 with TRBJ1-1; tentative D call: TRBD1 (5 bases). Germline V gene data show CDR1 as SGHTA and CDR2 as FQGNSA. The V and J ends lost 1 base and 1 base respectively, with 10 bases between them. This CDR3 has 15 amino acids. CDR3 nucleotide sequence: TGTGCCAGCAGCTTAGTATGGGGGGAGAACACTGAAGCTTTCTTT. It translates to CASSLVWGENTEAFF. Full variable domain (rest looked up from reference TRBV7-2 and TRBJ1-1): GAGVSQSPSNKVTEKGKDVELRCDPISGHTALYWYRQSLGQGLEFLIYFQGNSAPDKSGLPSDRFSAERTGGSVSTLTIQRTQQEDSAVYLCASSLVWGENTEAFFGQGTRLTVV.

This clonotype was seen a handful of times. The chain recombines TRBV30 with TRBJ1-4; tentatively, D is TRBD1 (6 bases). CDR1 is GTSNPN and CDR2 is SVGIG in the germline V gene (reference sequence). Trimming removed 0 bases at V and 3 bases at J, with 11 bases between. The CDR3 spans 15 residues. In DNA form, the CDR3 reads TGTGCCTGGAGTGTATTGGGGGGCCCTAATGAAAAACTGTTTTTT. Protein: CAWSVLGGPNEKLFF.